This TCR beta chain was identified in a study of T cell clonotyping in hematopoietic cell transplantation. Some clones are missing from TCRdb's copy, which holds only in-frame ones; the method was immunoSEQ multiplex PCR. The sample lists tens of thousands of clones; approximately 89% were seen once. Study outcomes and limitations: Higher Inverse Simpson Index values in graft donor and pretransplant recipient predicted broader posttransplant TCR diversity. At the given depth, recipient repertoires were over 97% de novo clonotypes.

Comment on this clone: The antigen is undetermined.

V was clipped by 2 bases and J by 1 base, with 10 bases between them. Germline V gene sequence: CDR1 LGHNT, CDR2 FRNRAP. The CDR3 runs 15 residues. The chain carries TRBV12-5 and TRBJ2-3; tentative D call: TRBD1 (5 bases). This clonotype originated in a woman aged 40 to 50 in good health. Some clones in this sample may be carry-over from other donors' samples. The sequenced sample was peripheral blood mononuclear cells. The CDR3 DNA reads as TGTGCTAGTGGTTTGACCGTAGGGGGCACAGATACGCAGTATTTT. This sequence encodes CASGLTVGGTDTQYF.